The 11 T cell receptor beta chains below were found in one sample sequenced in a study of OX40 agonist ivuxolimab in advanced cancers. Method: immunoSEQ multiplex PCR; TCRdb's copy keeps in-frame clones and lacks some. The sample holds about 36,000 clones, roughly 77% seen once. The sample was CD4+ or CD8+ T cells sorted from blood, taken in a trial of the OX40 agonist ivuxolimab. Every receptor here comes from an adult with an advanced solid tumor such as melanoma, head and neck, liver or kidney cancer.

This clone was recorded only once. The rearrangement uses TRBV28 and TRBJ2-6, with 8 bases lining up with TRBD1. Losses at the gene ends were 10 bases for V and 1 base for J; bases not matched to a gene: 6. Germline values: CDR1 MDHEN, CDR2 SYDVKM. The CDR3 runs to 15 residues. The CDR3, as DNA: TGTGCCACGCAGGGGGCTAAATCTGGGGCCAACGTCCTGACTTTC. Translation: CATQGAKSGANVLTF.

This chain connects TRBV28 to TRBJ2-6; D is perhaps TRBD1 or TRBD2 (5 bases each). Trimming took off 6 bases at V and 4 bases at J, with 13 bases between the two ends. This CDR3 has 15 residues. Germline CDR1 MDHEN, CDR2 SYDVKM. The CDR3 DNA reads as TGTGCCAGCAGCCGTGTTGGGACGGGGGCCAACGTCCTGACTTTC. Translating gives CASSRVGTGANVLTF.

The chain carries TRBV18 and TRBJ1-5; D is perhaps TRBD1 (5 bases). CDR3 length equals 14 residues. Germline V gene lookup returns CDR1 KGHSH and CDR2 LQKENI. V lost 3 bases and J lost 2, with 8 bases in between. The CDR3 reads CASSPGLGNQPQHF. Written as DNA, the CDR3 is TGTGCCAGCTCACCGGGGCTGGGCAATCAGCCCCAGCATTTT.

The chain recombines TRBV10-2 with TRBJ2-1, with D perhaps matching TRBD2 (6 bases). V gave up 2 bases and J gave up 2 bases, with 10 bases separating them. Germline V CDR1 and CDR2: WSHSY, SAAADI. The CDR3 sequence is 15 residues long. The CDR3 DNA is TGCGCCAGCAGTGAGGGACTACCTCCCTACAATGAGCAGTTCTTC. This encodes CASSEGLPPYNEQFF.

By frequency in the sample, this clone is medium-sized. The chain joins TRBV2 to TRBJ2-7; D is uncertain. Germline CDR1 SNHLY, CDR2 FYNNEI. Trimming took off 4 bases at V and 3 bases at J, with 13 bases between the two ends. The CDR3 is made up of 14 amino acids. The CDR3 bases are TGTGCCAGCAGTGGAGATAACACCGACTACGAGCAGTACTTC. Translation: CASSGDNTDYEQYF.

The table lists this clone with a few counts. J is TRBJ1-1 and V is TRBV15; D is undetermined. Per the germline V gene, CDR1 is LNHNV and CDR2 is YYDKDF (reference sequence). This CDR3 comprises 15 residues. Trimming cost V 11 bases and J 1 base, with 20 bases left between them. CDR3 region: CAPYLRLSRNTEAFF. The DNA for the CDR3 is TGTGCCCCGTACCTCAGGTTGAGCAGGAACACTGAAGCTTTCTTT.

The chain employs TRBV9 and TRBJ2-1, with unresolved D. Germline CDR1 and CDR2: SGDLS and YYNGEE. The CDR3 consists of 13 residues. V shed 3 bases and J shed 13 bases, with 17 bases lying between them. The DNA for the CDR3 is TGTGCCAGCAGCGCAACGACCAAGGGTCATCAGTTCTTC. Its translation: CASSATTKGHQFF.

This clone was detected a few times. V is TRBV7-8 and J is TRBJ2-7; 7 positions match TRBD1. The CDR3 loop spans 16 amino acids. Losses at the gene ends were 5 bases for V and 0 bases for J; bases not matched to a gene: 10. Germline CDR1 is SGHVS and CDR2 is FQNEAQ. The CDR3 reads CASSASGTVLSYEQYF. The CDR3, as DNA: TGTGCCAGCAGCGCGTCCGGGACAGTCCTCTCCTACGAGCAGTACTTC.

This clone was observed a few times. The CDR3 sequence is CASSDGRARGNQPQHF. CDR3 DNA sequence: TGTGCCAGCAGTGATGGACGGGCAAGGGGCAATCAGCCCCAGCATTTT. This sequence joins TRBV2 and TRBJ1-5; D is unclear. The CDR3 is 16 residues long. V lost 3 bases, J lost 2 bases, and 14 bases lay in between. Germline CDR1 is SNHLY and CDR2 is FYNNEI.

This chain uses TRBV18 with TRBJ2-3; D is undetermined. The CDR3 totals 13 residues. Trimming left V 6 bases short and J 6 bases short, with 13 bases between. From germline, CDR1 is KGHSH and CDR2 LQKENI. The CDR3 sequence: CASSPTFGDTQYF. The CDR3 DNA sequence: TGTGCCAGCTCCCCCACGTTCGGGGATACGCAGTATTTT.

The V call is TRBV4-2, the J call TRBJ2-3; 7 bases line up with TRBD2. Germline values: CDR1 LGHNA, CDR2 YNFKEQ. The junction had 12 bases not matched to a gene; V was cut back by 0 bases and J by 3 bases. The CDR3 loop spans 18 amino acids. The CDR3 is CASSQDKGAGETTDTQYF. The CDR3 nucleotides are TGTGCCAGCAGCCAAGATAAAGGCGCGGGAGAAACTACAGATACGCAGTATTTT.